The present entry profiles one TCR beta chain with its context. Its antigen is undetermined. These data are taken from a study of cytomegalovirus exposure and HLA in healthy donors. Study results and caveats: Prediction of most subjects' HLA-A and HLA-B alleles by TCR beta sequences was reportedly accurate.

Both 60 Vbeta primers and 13 Jbeta primers went into the PCR. The method was immunoSEQ multiplex PCR; TCRdb's version includes in-frame clones alone and lacks a portion of them. The data contain roughly 180,000 clones, 80% to 90% of them singletons. Germline lookup yields CDR1 SGHTA and CDR2 FQGNSA. This CDR3 is built from 18 residues. V was clipped by 5 bases and J by 6 bases; unmatched bases: 12. Input material: PBMCs. The J gene is TRBJ2-1, the V gene TRBV7-2; 14 nucleotides align to TRBD2. The receptor comes from a man in his late teens or twenties in good health and CMV-seropositive. CDR3 residues: CASSLRTSGGREGNEQFF. The CDR3 DNA sequence: TGTGCCAGCAGCCTCCGGACTAGCGGGGGGCGGGAGGGCAATGAGCAGTTCTTC.